Listed below are T cell receptor beta chains from one sample, sequenced in a study of T cells in Graves' hyperthyroidism and ophthalmopathy. MiXCR was run by TCRdb on the multiplex PCR reads, yielding one entry per CDR3 protein. The sample holds 600,000 to 750,000 distinct CDR3 sequences, roughly 17% seen once. Sequencing used blood. Every receptor here comes from a man between 45 and 60 years old with Graves' hyperthyroidism. Both conserved end residues are part of each CDR3. D genes are given only for firm matches. Expanded clones are given a class, and other clones once, few, many or no size at all.

cdr3_length: 17
clone_size: NA
d_call: TRBD2
j_call: TRBJ2-1
v_call: TRBV7-2
cdr3_nt: TGTGCCAGCAGCAAAAACCACCTAGCGGGAGGGTACAATGAGCAGTTCTTC
cdr3_aa: CASSKNHLAGGYNEQFF

cdr3_length: 14
clone_size: few
d_call: NA
j_call: TRBJ2-3
v_call: TRBV24-1
cdr3_nt: TGTGCCACCAGTGACCAGGGGCAGTCCGATACGCAGTATTTT
cdr3_aa: CATSDQGQSDTQYF

cdr3_length: 14
clone_size: many
d_call: NA
j_call: TRBJ2-7
v_call: TRBV3-1
cdr3_nt: TGTGCCAGCAGCCAAGTGGAAACTCCCCGCGAGCAGTACTTC
cdr3_aa: CASSQVETPREQYF

cdr3_length: 17
clone_size: many
d_call: TRBD1
j_call: TRBJ1-5
v_call: TRBV28
cdr3_nt: TGTGCCAGCAGTCCCGGGGGGGCAGGGGGCGTCAATCAGCCCCAGCATTTT
cdr3_aa: CASSPGGAGGVNQPQHF

cdr3_length: 14
clone_size: NA
d_call: TRBD2
j_call: TRBJ2-2
v_call: TRBV29-1
cdr3_nt: TGCAGCGTTGCAGCGGGAGGTAACACCGGGGAGCTGTTTTTT
cdr3_aa: CSVAAGGNTGELFF

cdr3_length: 14
clone_size: few
d_call: NA
j_call: TRBJ1-1
v_call: TRBV10-3
cdr3_nt: TGTGCCATCAGTGAGCAGGGGCCAACTACTGAAGCTTTCTTT
cdr3_aa: CAISEQGPTTEAFF

cdr3_length: 17
clone_size: few
d_call: TRBD1
j_call: TRBJ1-5
v_call: TRBV4-1
cdr3_nt: TGCGCCAGCAGCCACCCCCGGGACAGGTCTAGCAATCAGCCCCAGCATTTT
cdr3_aa: CASSHPRDRSSNQPQHF

cdr3_length: 13
clone_size: NA
d_call: TRBD1
j_call: TRBJ2-7
v_call: TRBV9
cdr3_nt: TGTGCCAGCAGCGTGGGGACAGGGCCCGAGCAGTACTTC
cdr3_aa: CASSVGTGPEQYF

cdr3_length: 13
clone_size: few
d_call: NA
j_call: TRBJ1-2
v_call: TRBV20-1
cdr3_nt: TGCAGTGCTAGAGGGGCAGGCAAAGCGGGCTACACCTTC
cdr3_aa: CSARGAGKAGYTF

cdr3_length: 13
clone_size: few
d_call: TRBD1
j_call: TRBJ2-1
v_call: TRBV20-1
cdr3_nt: TGCAGTGTCTTGGACAGGGAAGTCGGTGAGCAGTTCTTC
cdr3_aa: CSVLDREVGEQFF

cdr3_length: 14
clone_size: few
d_call: TRBD2
j_call: TRBJ2-1
v_call: TRBV12-3/TRBV12-4
cdr3_nt: TGTGCCAGCTCCTCTAGCGGGAGCGACAATGAGCAGTTCTTC
cdr3_aa: CASSSSGSDNEQFF

cdr3_length: 14
clone_size: many
d_call: NA
j_call: TRBJ1-1
v_call: TRBV2
cdr3_nt: TGTGCCAGCAGTGTGGGGCAGATGAACACTGAAGCTTTCTTT
cdr3_aa: CASSVGQMNTEAFF

cdr3_length: 15
clone_size: NA
d_call: TRBD1
j_call: TRBJ1-2
v_call: TRBV6-1
cdr3_nt: TGTGCCAGCAGTAACGCAGACAGGGGGCGAAATGGCTACACCTTC
cdr3_aa: CASSNADRGRNGYTF

cdr3_length: 14
clone_size: many
d_call: TRBD2
j_call: TRBJ2-7
v_call: TRBV19
cdr3_nt: TGTGCCAGTAGTATAGGGGGACTACACTACGAGCAGTACTTC
cdr3_aa: CASSIGGLHYEQYF

cdr3_length: 15
clone_size: NA
d_call: NA
j_call: TRBJ1-5
v_call: TRBV6-2/TRBV6-3
cdr3_nt: TGTGCCAGCAGTTACGCAGGTTCGAGCAATCAGCCCCAGCATTTT
cdr3_aa: CASSYAGSSNQPQHF

cdr3_length: 15
clone_size: few
d_call: TRBD2
j_call: TRBJ2-7
v_call: TRBV29-1
cdr3_nt: TGCAGCATAAGCAGAGGAGCGGGGTTCTCCTACGAGCAGTACTTC
cdr3_aa: CSISRGAGFSYEQYF

cdr3_length: 15
clone_size: few
d_call: NA
j_call: TRBJ2-7
v_call: TRBV4-1
cdr3_nt: TGCGCCAGCAGCTATTCCGGGACGGGGGTCTACGAGCAGTACTTC
cdr3_aa: CASSYSGTGVYEQYF

cdr3_length: 15
clone_size: many
d_call: NA
j_call: TRBJ1-6
v_call: TRBV15
cdr3_nt: TGTGCCACCAGCAGAGATCAGAACTATAATTCACCCCTCCACTTT
cdr3_aa: CATSRDQNYNSPLHF

cdr3_length: 14
clone_size: many
d_call: NA
j_call: TRBJ2-5
v_call: TRBV11-2
cdr3_nt: TGTGCCAGCAGCTTAGTTCTGGGCCAAGAGACCCAGTACTTC
cdr3_aa: CASSLVLGQETQYF

cdr3_length: 13
clone_size: many
d_call: NA
j_call: TRBJ1-1
v_call: TRBV7-2
cdr3_nt: TGTGCCAGCAGCCTCAGACAGGAACTCGAAGCTTTCTTT
cdr3_aa: CASSLRQELEAFF

cdr3_length: 15
clone_size: few
d_call: NA
j_call: TRBJ1-5
v_call: TRBV12-3/TRBV12-4
cdr3_nt: TGTGCCAGCAGTTTCTTCAAGGATAGCAATCAGCCCCAGCATTTT
cdr3_aa: CASSFFKDSNQPQHF

cdr3_length: 15
clone_size: NA
d_call: TRBD2
j_call: TRBJ2-1
v_call: TRBV30
cdr3_nt: TGTGCCTGGAGTGGACAAGACGGGAGGGTTTATGAGCAGTTCTTC
cdr3_aa: CAWSGQDGRVYEQFF

cdr3_length: 14
clone_size: NA
d_call: NA
j_call: TRBJ1-6
v_call: TRBV20-1
cdr3_nt: TGCAGTGCTATCAATGACGAACTGAATTCACCCCTCCACTTT
cdr3_aa: CSAINDELNSPLHF

cdr3_length: 16
clone_size: NA
d_call: TRBD2
j_call: TRBJ2-1
v_call: TRBV19
cdr3_nt: TGTGCCAGTAGTATAGAGAGACTAGCGCCTTACAATGAGCAGTTCTTC
cdr3_aa: CASSIERLAPYNEQFF

cdr3_length: 18
clone_size: many
d_call: TRBD1
j_call: TRBJ2-1
v_call: TRBV11-3
cdr3_nt: TGTGCCAGCAGCTTAGGCGGGGGACAGGGAGTGACCTACAATGAGCAGTTCTTC
cdr3_aa: CASSLGGGQGVTYNEQFF

cdr3_length: 16
clone_size: many
d_call: NA
j_call: TRBJ2-5
v_call: TRBV7-2
cdr3_nt: TGTGCCAGCAGCTTATTAATGGGGGGCGTTACGGAGACCCAGTACTTC
cdr3_aa: CASSLLMGGVTETQYF

cdr3_length: 13
clone_size: few
d_call: TRBD1
j_call: TRBJ2-7
v_call: TRBV6-1
cdr3_nt: TGTGCCAGCAGAGGGACAGGCGCCTACGAGCAGTACTTC
cdr3_aa: CASRGTGAYEQYF